The rows below give T cell receptor beta chains drawn from one sample of a study of blood T cell repertoires in COVID-19. The table came from immunoSEQ multiplex PCR; TCRdb's copy has only in-frame clones and leaves some out. The sample yields some 130,000 clones, approximately 84% seen once. The source material was peripheral blood. Receptors were obtained from a human donor in a cohort sampled during active COVID-19. The CDR3 runs from the conserved cysteine through the conserved F or W. A D gene is named only where the DNA matches it firmly. Expanded clones get a size class; other rows say once, few or many, or leave the size out.

j_gene | abundance | v_gene | d_gene | CDR3aa | CDR3nt
TRBJ2-2 | few | TRBV5-1 | - | CASSLLASGDTGELFF | TGCGCCAGCAGCTTACTAGCCTCGGGGGACACCGGGGAGCTGTTTTTT
TRBJ1-2 | - | TRBV4-3 | - | CASSQVLGGGRDGYTF | TGCGCCAGCAGCCAAGTATTAGGCGGAGGGAGAGATGGCTACACCTTC
TRBJ2-2 | - | TRBV5-4 | TRBD1 | CASSVDRGDTGELFF | TGTGCCAGCAGCGTTGACAGGGGAGACACCGGGGAGCTGTTTTTT
TRBJ2-4 | - | TRBV4-3 | TRBD1 | CASSQGSSGGKNIQYF | TGCGCCAGCAGCCAGGGTTCCTCAGGGGGCAAAAACATTCAGTACTTC
TRBJ2-1 | - | TRBV5-1 | - | CASSEQEDGEQFF | TGCGCCAGCAGCGAGCAGGAGGATGGTGAGCAGTTCTTC
TRBJ2-3 | - | TRBV11-3 | TRBD1 | CASSLVYGTGPSTDTQYF | TGTGCCAGCAGCTTAGTTTACGGGACAGGGCCCTCGACAGATACGCAGTATTTT
TRBJ1-2 | - | TRBV4-3 | TRBD1 | CASSQARTGNYGYTF | TGCGCCAGCAGCCAGGCCCGGACAGGGAACTATGGCTACACCTTC
TRBJ1-2 | - | TRBV29-1 | - | CSVAGAAANYGYTF | TGCAGCGTTGCAGGGGCCGCAGCTAACTATGGCTACACCTTC
TRBJ2-7 | - | TRBV6-5 | TRBD1 | CASRGTASNEQYF | TGTGCCAGCAGAGGGACAGCCTCTAACGAGCAGTACTTC
TRBJ2-7 | - | TRBV6-5 | TRBD1 | CASSLLPGQGHEQYF | TGTGCCAGCAGTTTGCTCCCGGGACAGGGCCACGAGCAGTACTTC
TRBJ1-3 | - | TRBV3-1/TRBV3-2 | - | CASSQGTGGAGSGNTIYF | TGTGCCAGCAGCCAAGGGACGGGCGGCGCGGGCTCTGGAAACACCATATATTTT
TRBJ1-5 | - | TRBV5-6 | TRBD1 | CASSVRGLTQPQHF | TGTGCCAGCAGCGTGAGGGGGCTAACTCAGCCCCAGCATTTT
TRBJ1-2 | - | TRBV19 | TRBD1 | CASSTQGANYGYTF | TGTGCCAGTAGCACACAGGGGGCTAACTATGGCTACACCTTC
TRBJ2-3 | - | TRBV12-5 | - | CASGSRGDTQYF | TGTGCTAGTGGTTCAAGGGGAGATACGCAGTATTTT
TRBJ2-7 | - | TRBV11-2 | TRBD2 | CASSLVETSGAHF | TGTGCCAGCAGCTTAGTGGAGACTAGCGGGGCGCACTTC
TRBJ1-5 | - | TRBV5-6 | TRBD1 | CASSVRRTGGRPQHF | TGTGCCAGCAGCGTTAGAAGGACAGGTGGAAGGCCCCAGCATTTT
TRBJ2-3 | once | TRBV7-2 | - | CASSLASRVSTDTQYF | TGTGCCAGCAGCTTAGCGTCCAGGGTGAGCACAGATACGCAGTATTTT
TRBJ2-4 | - | TRBV3-1/TRBV3-2 | - | CASSHEGGIQYF | TGTGCCAGCAGCCACGAAGGGGGCATTCAGTACTTC
TRBJ2-7 | many | TRBV4-1 | - | CASSQERSVGYEQYF | TGCGCCAGCAGCCAAGAACGTAGCGTCGGGTACGAGCAGTACTTC
TRBJ2-5 | - | TRBV6-5 | TRBD1 | CASSIQGAETQYF | TGTGCCAGCAGTATACAGGGGGCGGAGACCCAGTACTTC
TRBJ1-5 | - | TRBV4-3 | - | CASSQDGRINQPQHF | TGCGCCAGCAGCCAAGATGGCAGGATCAATCAGCCCCAGCATTTT
TRBJ2-1 | - | TRBV15 | TRBD2 | CATSRGLAPNEQFF | TGTGCCACCAGCAGGGGACTAGCGCCTAATGAGCAGTTCTTC